Listed below are T cell receptor beta chains from one sample, sequenced in a study of T cells in Graves' hyperthyroidism and ophthalmopathy. One entry per CDR3 protein, called by TCRdb with MiXCR from the multiplex PCR reads. The sample includes over 450,000 distinct CDR3 sequences, 17% of them seen just once. The sample was blood. The source of these receptors is a woman aged 18-29 years with Graves' ophthalmopathy. Both conserved end residues are part of each CDR3. A D gene is named only where the DNA matches it firmly. Expanded clones get a size class; other rows say once, few or many, or leave the size out.

cdr3_length clone_size j_call v_call d_call cdr3_nt cdr3_aa
14 many TRBJ1-1 TRBV7-2 - TGTGCCAGCAGCGTACAGGGTTGGAACACTGAAGCTTTCTTT CASSVQGWNTEAFF
11 many TRBJ2-1 TRBV10-2 - TGCGCCAGCAGTGTGAACAATGAGCAGTTCTTC CASSVNNEQFF
16 many TRBJ1-2 TRBV12-3/TRBV12-4 - TGTGCCAGCAGTTTATCCCGCCGGGGAAGCCCCTATGGCTACACCTTC CASSLSRRGSPYGYTF
19 few TRBJ2-1 TRBV30 TRBD2 TGTGCCTGGAGTGTACAGGTACTAGCGGGAAAAAGCTCCTACAATGAGCAGTTCTTC CAWSVQVLAGKSSYNEQFF
14 - TRBJ2-3 TRBV5-8 - TGTGCCAGCAGCTCTACGACTCCCACAGATACGCAGTATTTT CASSSTTPTDTQYF
13 few TRBJ2-7 TRBV4-3 - TGCGCCAGCAGCCAAGATCTAGGTCACGAGCAGTACTTC CASSQDLGHEQYF
14 many TRBJ1-2 TRBV28 - TGTGCCAGCAGTCTGAAGGGAACGGGCTATGGCTACACCTTC CASSLKGTGYGYTF
15 many TRBJ1-1 TRBV5-8 - TGTGCCAGCAGCTTGGCCGCAGGTGGGAACACTGAAGCTTTCTTT CASSLAAGGNTEAFF
16 many TRBJ2-7 TRBV20-1 - TGCAGTGTAACGAAATGGGTCGGGGCAAACACCTACGAGCAGTACTTC CSVTKWVGANTYEQYF
13 - TRBJ1-1 TRBV10-2 - TGCGCCAGCAGCCAAGCCGGAGACACTGAAGCTTTCTTT CASSQAGDTEAFF
12 - TRBJ2-7 TRBV7-9 - TGTGCCAGCAGCTTAGAAACTGACGAGCAGTACTTC CASSLETDEQYF
15 many TRBJ2-1 TRBV27 - TGTGCCAGCAGTTTCGGACAGAGTGCCTACGATGAGCAGTTCTTC CASSFGQSAYDEQFF
17 - TRBJ2-1 TRBV7-6 - TGTGCCAGCAGCCTCCTCGCGGCAGGGCAGGCCTACAATGAGCAGTTCTTC CASSLLAAGQAYNEQFF
14 many TRBJ1-1 TRBV29-1 TRBD1 TGCAGCGCCAGAACGACGGGACAGGGGGTTGAAGCTTTCTTT CSARTTGQGVEAFF
13 - TRBJ2-5 TRBV6-4 - TGTGCCAGCAGTGTTTCGGTGGGGGAGACCCAGTACTTC CASSVSVGETQYF
15 many TRBJ2-3 TRBV18 TRBD1 TGTGCCAGCTCTAGGGACAGGGACGAGGCAGATACGCAGTATTTT CASSRDRDEADTQYF
14 many TRBJ1-2 TRBV2 TRBD1 TGTGCCAGCAGTAGGGACAGGGCCCTCGGTGGCTACACCTTC CASSRDRALGGYTF
12 many TRBJ2-2 TRBV30 - TGTGCCTGGACGGTGAACACCGGGGAGCTGTTTTTT CAWTVNTGELFF
14 few TRBJ2-3 TRBV27 - TGTGCCAGCAGTCTCGGACCGGACACAGATACGCAGTATTTT CASSLGPDTDTQYF
13 - TRBJ2-7 TRBV12-3/TRBV12-4 - TGTGCCAGCAGTTTAGTGGGGTTCCACGAGCAGTACTTC CASSLVGFHEQYF
15 many TRBJ1-2 TRBV5-1 - TGCGCCAGCAGCTTGGGTGACGGGGTCGGGTTTGGCTACACCTTC CASSLGDGVGFGYTF
13 many TRBJ1-5 TRBV28 - TGTGCCAGCAAGCAGGGTTTTTTCCAGCCCCAGCATTTT CASKQGFFQPQHF
16 many TRBJ1-3 TRBV11-2 - TGTGCCAGCACCCTACGACATCGGGTCTCTGGAAACACCATATATTTT CASTLRHRVSGNTIYF
14 many TRBJ2-7 TRBV11-2 TRBD2 TGTGCCAGCAGCCTGGGACTAGTCCCTAACGAGCAGTACTTC CASSLGLVPNEQYF
17 - TRBJ2-3 TRBV29-1 TRBD2 TGCAGCGTTGAGGAACTGATCGGAGCGGGAGCCACAGATACGCAGTATTTT CSVEELIGAGATDTQYF
12 - TRBJ2-1 TRBV15 - TGTGCCACCAGCAAACAGGTTAACGAGCAGTTCTTC CATSKQVNEQFF
21 - TRBJ2-1 TRBV10-3 - TGTGCCATCAGGGGACAGGGTTTCAATGGCGGGGGGGCGAGCTCCTACAATGAGCAGTTCTTC CAIRGQGFNGGGASSYNEQFF
17 - TRBJ2-4 TRBV3-2 - TGTGCCAGCAGCCAAGTGACAGGGGGCTTAGCCAAAAACATTCAGTACTTC CASSQVTGGLAKNIQYF
12 many TRBJ1-2 TRBV30 - TGTGCCTGGAGTCCACCCGCCTATGGCTACACCTTC CAWSPPAYGYTF
19 few TRBJ1-1 TRBV7-6 TRBD1 TGTGCCAGCAGCACAGGGGGGGCAGGGGGCTTAGGCACTAACACTGAAGCTTTCTTT CASSTGGAGGLGTNTEAFF
14 many TRBJ1-1 TRBV28 - TGTGCCAGCAGTTTAGCGGCTGAGAACACTGAAGCTTTCTTT CASSLAAENTEAFF
13 many TRBJ2-5 TRBV7-3 - TGTGCCAGCAGCTTAATGGTAGAAGAGACCCAGTACTTC CASSLMVEETQYF
15 few TRBJ2-7 TRBV15 - TGTGCCACCAGCAGAGATAGCGCCCTCTCCTACGAGCAGTACTTC CATSRDSALSYEQYF